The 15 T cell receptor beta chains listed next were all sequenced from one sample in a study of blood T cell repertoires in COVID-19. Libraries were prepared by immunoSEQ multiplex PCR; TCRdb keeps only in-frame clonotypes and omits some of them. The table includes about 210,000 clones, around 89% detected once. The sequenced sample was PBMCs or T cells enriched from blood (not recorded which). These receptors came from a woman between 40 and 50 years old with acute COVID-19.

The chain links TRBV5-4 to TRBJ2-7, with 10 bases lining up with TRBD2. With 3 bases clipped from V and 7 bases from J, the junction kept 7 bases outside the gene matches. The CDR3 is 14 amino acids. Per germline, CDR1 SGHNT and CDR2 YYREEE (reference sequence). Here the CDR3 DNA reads TGTGCCAGCAGCTCCCCAGCGGGGGGGCCGGAGCAGTACTTC. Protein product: CASSSPAGGPEQYF.

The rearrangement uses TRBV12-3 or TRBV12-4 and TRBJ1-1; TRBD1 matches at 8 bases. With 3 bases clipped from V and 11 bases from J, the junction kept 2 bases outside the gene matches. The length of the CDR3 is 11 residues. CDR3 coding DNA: TGTGCCAGCAGTTTCCGGGACAGGGCTTTCTTT. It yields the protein CASSFRDRAFF.

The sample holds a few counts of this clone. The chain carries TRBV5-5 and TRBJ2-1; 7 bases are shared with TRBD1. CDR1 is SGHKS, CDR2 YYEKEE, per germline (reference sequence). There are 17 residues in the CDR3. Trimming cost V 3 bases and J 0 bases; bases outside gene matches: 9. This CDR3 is CASSSRGTATSYNEQFF. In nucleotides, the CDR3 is TGTGCCAGCAGCTCCAGGGGGACGGCTACCTCCTACAATGAGCAGTTCTTC.

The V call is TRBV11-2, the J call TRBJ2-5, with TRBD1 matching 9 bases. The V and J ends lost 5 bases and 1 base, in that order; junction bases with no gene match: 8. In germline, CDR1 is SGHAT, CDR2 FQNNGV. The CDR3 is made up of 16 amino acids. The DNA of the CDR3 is TGTGCCAGCAGCGCGCGGGACAGGGTCCTCCAAGAGACCCAGTACTTC. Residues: CASSARDRVLQETQYF. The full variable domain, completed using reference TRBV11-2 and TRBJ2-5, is EAGVAQSPRYKIIEKRQSVAFWCNPISGHATLYWYQQILGQGPKLLIQFQNNGVVDDSQLPKDRFSAERLKGVDSTLKIQPAKLEDSAVYLCASSARDRVLQETQYFGPGTRLLVL.

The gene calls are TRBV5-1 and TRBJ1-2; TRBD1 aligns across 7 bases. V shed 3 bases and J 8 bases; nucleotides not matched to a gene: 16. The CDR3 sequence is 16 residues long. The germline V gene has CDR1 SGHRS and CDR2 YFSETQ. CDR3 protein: CASSSTGTVIPEGYTF. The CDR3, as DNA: TGCGCCAGCAGCTCTACCGGGACAGTGATCCCGGAAGGCTACACCTTC.

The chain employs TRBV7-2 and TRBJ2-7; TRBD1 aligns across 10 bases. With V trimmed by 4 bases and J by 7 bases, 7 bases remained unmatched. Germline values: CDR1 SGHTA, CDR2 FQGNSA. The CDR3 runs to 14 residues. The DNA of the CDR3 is TGTGCCAGCAGCTCGGGACAGGGGTCGAGGGAGCAGTACTTC. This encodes CASSSGQGSREQYF. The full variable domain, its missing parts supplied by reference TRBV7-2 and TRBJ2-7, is GAGVSQSPSNKVTEKGKDVELRCDPISGHTALYWYRQSLGQGLEFLIYFQGNSAPDKSGLPSDRFSAERTGGSVSTLTIQRTQQEDSAVYLCASSSGQGSREQYFGPGTRLTVT.

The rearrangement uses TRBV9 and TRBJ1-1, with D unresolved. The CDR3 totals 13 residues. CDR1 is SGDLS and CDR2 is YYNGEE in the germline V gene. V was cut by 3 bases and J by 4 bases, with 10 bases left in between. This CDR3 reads CASSASPGTEAFF. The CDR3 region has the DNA TGTGCCAGCAGCGCGTCTCCCGGCACTGAAGCTTTCTTT.

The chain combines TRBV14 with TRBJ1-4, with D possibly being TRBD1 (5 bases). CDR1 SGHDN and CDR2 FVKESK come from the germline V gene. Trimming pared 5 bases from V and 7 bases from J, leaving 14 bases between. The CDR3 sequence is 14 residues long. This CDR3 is CASSATVVSEKLFF. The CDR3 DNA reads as TGTGCCAGCAGCGCGACAGTTGTCAGTGAAAAACTGTTTTTT. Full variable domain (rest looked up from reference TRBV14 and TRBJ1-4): EAGVTQFPSHSVIEKGQTVTLRCDPISGHDNLYWYRRVMGKEIKFLLHFVKESKQDESGMPNNRFLAERTGGTYSTLKVQPAELEDSGVYFCASSATVVSEKLFFGSGTQLSVL.

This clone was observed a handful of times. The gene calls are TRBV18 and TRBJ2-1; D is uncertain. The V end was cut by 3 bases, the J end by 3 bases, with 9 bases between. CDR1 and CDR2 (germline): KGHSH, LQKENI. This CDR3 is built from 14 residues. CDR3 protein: CASSPPESYNEQFF. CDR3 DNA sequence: TGTGCCAGCTCACCTCCCGAGAGCTACAATGAGCAGTTCTTC.

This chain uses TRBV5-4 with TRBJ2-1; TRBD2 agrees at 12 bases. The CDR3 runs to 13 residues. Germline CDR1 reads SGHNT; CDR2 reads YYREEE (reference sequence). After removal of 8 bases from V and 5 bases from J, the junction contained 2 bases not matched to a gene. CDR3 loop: CASRTSGDNEQFF. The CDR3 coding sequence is TGTGCCAGTCGGACTAGCGGGGACAATGAGCAGTTCTTC.

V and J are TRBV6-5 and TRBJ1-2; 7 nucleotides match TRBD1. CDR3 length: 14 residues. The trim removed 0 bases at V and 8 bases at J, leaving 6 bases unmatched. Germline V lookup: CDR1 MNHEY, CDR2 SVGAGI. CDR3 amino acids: CASSYSTQGGGYTF. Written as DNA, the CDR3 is TGTGCCAGCAGTTACTCGACCCAAGGGGGCGGCTACACCTTC.

The CDR3 DNA sequence: TGTGCCAGCAGTTTGACAGGGGCGAACACCGGGGAGCTGTTTTTT. Translated, it gives CASSLTGANTGELFF. The chain links TRBV2 to TRBJ2-2; TRBD1 aligns across 8 bases. CDR3 length: 15 residues. Unmatched junction bases numbered 2, after V lost 5 bases and J lost 0 bases. CDR1 is SNHLY and CDR2 is FYNNEI in the germline V gene.

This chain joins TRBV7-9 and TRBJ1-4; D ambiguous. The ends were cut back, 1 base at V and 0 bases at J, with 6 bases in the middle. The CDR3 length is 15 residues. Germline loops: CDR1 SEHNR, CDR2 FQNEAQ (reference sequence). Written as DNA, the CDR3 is TGTGCCAGCAGCTTAGGGGCCCCAACTAATGAAAAACTGTTTTTT. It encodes CASSLGAPTNEKLFF.

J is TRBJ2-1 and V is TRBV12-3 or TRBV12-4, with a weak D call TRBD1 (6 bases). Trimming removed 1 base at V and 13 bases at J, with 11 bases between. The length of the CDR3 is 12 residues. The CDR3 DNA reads TGTGCCAGCAGTTTAGGGGGGCCCCCCCAGTTCTTC. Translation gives CASSLGGPPQFF.

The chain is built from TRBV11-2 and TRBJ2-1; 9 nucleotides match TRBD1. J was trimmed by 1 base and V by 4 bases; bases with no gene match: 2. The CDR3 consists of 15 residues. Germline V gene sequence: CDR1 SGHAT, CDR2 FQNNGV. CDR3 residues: CASSSGTGSYNEQFF. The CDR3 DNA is TGTGCCAGCAGCTCAGGGACAGGGTCCTACAATGAGCAGTTCTTC.